This T cell receptor beta chain derives from a study of identical twins. General study findings and limits: Zero-insertion analyses could be partly confounded by invariant MAIT and iNKT cells.

Remarks on this clonotype: The antigen remains undetermined.

A single record per CDR3 protein comes from TCRdb applying MiXCR to the 5' RACE reads. The sample contains approximately 630,000 distinct CDR3 sequences, roughly 7.2% of which appear only once. From germline, CDR1 is SGHRS and CDR2 YFSETQ. This CDR3 spans 14 amino acids. J gave up 2 bases and V 2 bases, and 1 base lay outside the gene matches. This sample also appeared in a second study, on yellow fever vaccine responses in identical twins.

The receptor was isolated from a young woman in good health. This rearrangement joins TRBV5-1 to TRBJ2-3; 8 bases match TRBD2. Sequencing was done on a sample of PBMCs. The CDR3 nucleotides read TGCGCCAGCAGCTTACTAGCGGCCACAGATACGCAGTATTTT. Protein product: CASSLLAATDTQYF.